The T cell receptor (beta chain) under discussion was sequenced for a study of blood T cell repertoires in COVID-19. Turning to the study itself: COVID-19 samples, acute and convalescent, were from the United States, Italy and Spain. T cells, B-cell-depleted T cells, or PBMCs provided the cDNA or gDNA that served as material.

The protocol was immunoSEQ multiplex PCR, while the TCRdb copy is restricted to in-frame clones and leaves out a portion. This table has some 250,000 clones, around 79% appearing once. The sequenced sample consisted of peripheral blood. The clonotype originates from a woman over 75 with acute or convalescent COVID-19.

The CDR3 region is CASSYEQGISEAFF. CDR3 bases: TGTGCCAGCAGTTACGAACAGGGTATTAGTGAAGCTTTCTTT. This sequence joins TRBV6-5 and TRBJ1-1; TRBD1 might be the D (6 bases). CDR1 is MNHEY, CDR2 SVGAGI, per germline. V was cut by 2 bases and J by 7 bases, with 14 bases left in between. The CDR3 covers 14 residues.